The T cell receptor beta chain described here comes from a study of CD8+CD57+ T cells in acquired aplastic anemia. Turning to the study itself: DNA from sorted CD4+ and CD8+ cells averaged around 3 ug.

The CDR3 covers 16 residues. Germline loops: CDR1 KGHSH, CDR2 LQKENI. In the case of this clonotype: A much more abundant neighbour one base away suggests this may be a read error.

Profiles of TCR beta VDJ and CDR3 were generated from a genomic DNA template. TCRdb recomputed calls from the reads with MiXCR, one row per CDR3 protein. Here the sample spans about 210,000 distinct CDR3 sequences, roughly 57% being singletons. Sequencing used sorted CD4+, CD8+, or CD8+CD57+ T cells (not recorded which) from PBMCs. The chain uses TRBV18 and TRBJ2-5; weak D call: TRBD1 (6 bases). The TCR originated in a human donor in good health. The CDR3 DNA is TGTGCCAGCTCAGCCCGGGACACGGAGAGCCAAGAGACCCAGTGCTTC. It yields the protein CASSARDTESQETQCF.